The entry that follows covers one T cell receptor beta chain sequence. Measured with immunoSEQ multiplex PCR; TCRdb has only the in-frame clones, and not every one. The sample consists of 300,000 to 350,000 clones, about 90% of them appearing once. Germline V gene lookup returns CDR1 SGHNT and CDR2 YYREEE (reference sequence). V shed 3 bases and J 4 bases; nucleotides not matched to a gene: 2. The CDR3 has 14 residues. The entry originates in a study of blood T cell repertoires in COVID-19. In the study overall: Whether acute or convalescent, the COVID-19 samples came from the United States, Italy and Spain.

This clonotype originated in a woman aged 18-29 years who had recovered from COVID-19. This rearrangement joins TRBV5-4 to TRBJ2-7; 12 nucleotides line up with TRBD2. The sequencing input was peripheral blood. In nucleotides, the CDR3 is TGTGCCAGCAGCTCTGGACTAGCGGGATACGAGCAGTACGTC. It yields the protein CASSSGLAGYEQYV.